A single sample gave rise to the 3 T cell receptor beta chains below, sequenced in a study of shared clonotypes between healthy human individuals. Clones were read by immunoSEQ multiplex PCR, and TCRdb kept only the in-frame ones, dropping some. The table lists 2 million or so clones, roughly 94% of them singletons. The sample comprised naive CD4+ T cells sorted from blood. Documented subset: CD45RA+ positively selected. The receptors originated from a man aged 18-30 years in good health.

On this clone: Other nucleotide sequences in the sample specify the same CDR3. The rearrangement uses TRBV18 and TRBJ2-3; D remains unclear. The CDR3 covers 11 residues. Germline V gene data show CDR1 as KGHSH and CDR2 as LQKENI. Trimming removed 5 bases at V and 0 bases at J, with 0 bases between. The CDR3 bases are TGTGCCAGCTCAAGCACAGATACGCAGTATTTT. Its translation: CASSSTDTQYF.

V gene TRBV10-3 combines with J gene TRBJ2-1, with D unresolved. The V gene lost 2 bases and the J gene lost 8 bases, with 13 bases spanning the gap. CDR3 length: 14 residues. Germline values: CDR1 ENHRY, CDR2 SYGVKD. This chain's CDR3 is CAISERSSLDEQFF. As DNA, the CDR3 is TGTGCCATCAGTGAGAGATCGAGTTTGGATGAGCAGTTCTTC.

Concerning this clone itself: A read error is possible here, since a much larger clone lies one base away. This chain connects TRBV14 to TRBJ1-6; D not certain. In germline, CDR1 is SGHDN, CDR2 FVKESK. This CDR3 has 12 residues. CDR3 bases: TGTGGCAGCAGCCAAGATAATTCACCCCTCCACTTT. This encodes CGSSQDNSPLHF.